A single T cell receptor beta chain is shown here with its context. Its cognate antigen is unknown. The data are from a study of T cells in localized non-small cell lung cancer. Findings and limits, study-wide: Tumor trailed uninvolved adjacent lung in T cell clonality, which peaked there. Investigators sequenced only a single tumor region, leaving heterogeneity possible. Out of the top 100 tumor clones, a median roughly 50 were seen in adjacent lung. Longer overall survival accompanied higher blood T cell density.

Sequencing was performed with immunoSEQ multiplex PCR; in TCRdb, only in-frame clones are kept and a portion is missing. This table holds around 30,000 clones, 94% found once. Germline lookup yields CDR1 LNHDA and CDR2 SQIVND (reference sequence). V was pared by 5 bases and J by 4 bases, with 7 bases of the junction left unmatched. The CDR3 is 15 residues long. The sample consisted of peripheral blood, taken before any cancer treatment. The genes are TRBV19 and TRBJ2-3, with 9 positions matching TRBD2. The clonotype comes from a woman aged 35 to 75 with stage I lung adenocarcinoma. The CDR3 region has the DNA TGTGCCAGTAGTGGTAGCGGGAGAAGGGCAGATACGCAGTATTTT. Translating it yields CASSGSGRRADTQYF.